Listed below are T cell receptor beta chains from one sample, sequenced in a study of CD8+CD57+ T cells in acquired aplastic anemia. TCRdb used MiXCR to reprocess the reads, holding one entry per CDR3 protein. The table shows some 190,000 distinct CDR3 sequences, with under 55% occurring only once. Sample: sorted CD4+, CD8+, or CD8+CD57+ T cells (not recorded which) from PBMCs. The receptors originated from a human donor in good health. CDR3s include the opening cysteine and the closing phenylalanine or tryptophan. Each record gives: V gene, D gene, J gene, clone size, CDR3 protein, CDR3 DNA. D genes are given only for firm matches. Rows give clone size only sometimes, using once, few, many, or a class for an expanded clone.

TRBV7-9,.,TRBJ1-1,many,CASSLTRYEAFF,TGTGCCAGCAGCTTAACTCGATATGAAGCTTTCTTT
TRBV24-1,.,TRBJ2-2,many,CATSDMAANTGELFF,TGTGCCACCAGTGACATGGCCGCGAACACCGGGGAGCTGTTTTTT
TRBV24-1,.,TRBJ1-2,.,CATSAPGSNYGYTF,TGTGCCACCAGTGCCCCAGGGTCTAACTATGGCTACACCTTC
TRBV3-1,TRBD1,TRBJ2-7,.,CASSPGTGGNSYEQYF,TGTGCCAGCAGCCCTGGGACAGGTGGCAACTCCTACGAGCAGTACTTC
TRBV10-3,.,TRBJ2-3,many,CATGDSSSTDTQYF,TGTGCCACGGGCGACAGTTCTAGCACAGATACGCAGTATTTT
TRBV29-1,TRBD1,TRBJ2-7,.,CSVALGQGWYEQYF,TGCAGCGTTGCCCTCGGACAGGGGTGGTACGAGCAGTACTTC
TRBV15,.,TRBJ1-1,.,CATSRWNTEAFF,TGTGCCACCTCTAGATGGAACACTGAAGCTTTCTTT
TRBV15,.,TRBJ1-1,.,CASSPGPRNTEAFF,TGTGCCAGCAGCCCCGGACCGAGGAACACTGAAGCTTTCTTT
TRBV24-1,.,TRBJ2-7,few,CATSVSSSEQYF,TGTGCCACCAGTGTTAGCTCGAGCGAGCAGTACTTC
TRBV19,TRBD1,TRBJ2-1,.,CASSKTGNSYNEQFF,TGTGCCAGTAGTAAGACAGGGAACTCCTACAATGAGCAGTTCTTC
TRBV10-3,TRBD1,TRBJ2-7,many,CAISDPGQGGYEQYF,TGTGCCATCAGTGACCCGGGACAGGGTGGATACGAGCAGTACTTC
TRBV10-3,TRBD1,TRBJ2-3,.,CAISESSGGNADTQYF,TGTGCCATCAGTGAGTCGTCAGGGGGAAACGCAGATACGCAGTATTTT
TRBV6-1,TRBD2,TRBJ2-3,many,CASSSGTKTDTQYF,TGTGCCAGCAGCTCCGGGACTAAGACAGATACGCAGTATTTT
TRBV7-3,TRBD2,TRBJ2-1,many,CASSRSGRSDEQFF,TGTGCCAGCAGCCGTAGCGGGAGATCCGATGAGCAGTTCTTC
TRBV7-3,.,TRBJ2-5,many,CASSSTASSQETQYF,TGTGCCAGCAGCTCGACAGCATCCTCTCAAGAGACCCAGTACTTC
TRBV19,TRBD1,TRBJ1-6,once,CASSLDRGSSPLHF,TGTGCCAGTAGTCTCGACAGGGGCAGTTCACCCCTCCACTTT
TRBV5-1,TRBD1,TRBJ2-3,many,CASSSGTGDTDTQYF,TGCGCCAGCAGCTCCGGGACAGGGGATACAGATACGCAGTATTTT
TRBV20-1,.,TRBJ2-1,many,CSARGLGNEQFF,TGCAGTGCTAGAGGACTGGGCAATGAGCAGTTCTTC
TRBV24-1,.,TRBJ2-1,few,CATGAVSSYNEQFF,TGTGCCACCGGGGCGGTCAGCTCCTACAATGAGCAGTTCTTC
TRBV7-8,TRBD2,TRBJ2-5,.,CASSDVAGETQYF,TGTGCCAGCAGTGATGTAGCGGGAGAGACCCAGTACTTC
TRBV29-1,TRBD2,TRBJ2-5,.,CSVDGGASGMGTQYF,TGCAGCGTTGATGGGGGTGCTAGCGGGATGGGGACCCAGTACTTC
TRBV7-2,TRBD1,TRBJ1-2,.,CASTQGARYGYTF,TGTGCCAGCACCCAGGGGGCACGGTATGGCTACACCTTC
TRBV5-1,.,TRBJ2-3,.,CASSNSDTQYF,TGCGCCAGCAGCAATAGCGATACGCAGTATTTT
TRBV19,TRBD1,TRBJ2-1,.,CASRPGTGVYNEQFF,TGTGCCAGTAGGCCGGGGACAGGGGTTTACAATGAGCAGTTCTTC
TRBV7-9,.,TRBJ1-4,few,CASSLGDEKLFF,TGTGCCAGCAGCTTGGGGGATGAAAAACTGTTTTTT
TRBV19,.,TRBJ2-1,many,CASRPSSAYNEQFF,TGTGCCAGTAGGCCCTCTAGCGCCTACAATGAGCAGTTCTTC
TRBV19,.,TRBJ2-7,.,CASSRVGAGDEQYF,TGTGCCAGTAGTAGGGTCGGGGCAGGGGACGAGCAGTACTTC
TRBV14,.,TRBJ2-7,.,CASSPIGVIMSEQYF,TGTGCCAGCAGCCCCATCGGGGTCATAATGTCCGAGCAGTACTTC
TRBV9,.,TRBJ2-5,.,CASSVGGPEGTQYF,TGTGCCAGCAGCGTCGGGGGGCCCGAGGGGACCCAGTACTTC
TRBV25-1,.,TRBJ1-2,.,CASSEGGQLTRYGYTF,TGTGCCAGCAGTGAAGGAGGACAGCTCACTAGATATGGCTACACCTTC
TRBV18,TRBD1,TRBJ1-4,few,CASSEQGAREKLFF,TGTGCCAGCTCAGAACAGGGGGCGCGTGAAAAACTGTTTTTT
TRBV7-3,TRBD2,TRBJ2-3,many,CASSFQAGGSDTQYF,TGTGCCAGCAGCTTCCAAGCGGGAGGATCAGATACGCAGTATTTT
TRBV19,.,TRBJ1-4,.,CASRDGSTNEKLFF,TGTGCCAGTAGGGACGGGTCAACTAATGAAAAACTGTTTTTT
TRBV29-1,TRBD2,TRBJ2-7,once,CSVVPSGTYEQYF,TGCAGCGTTGTGCCTAGCGGGACCTACGAGCAGTACTTC
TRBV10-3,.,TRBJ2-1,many,CAISDTAVSSYNEQFF,TGTGCCATCAGTGATACAGCGGTAAGCTCCTACAATGAGCAGTTCTTC
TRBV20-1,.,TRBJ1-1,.,CSSTSESMNTEAFF,TGCAGCTCAACGAGTGAATCCATGAACACTGAAGCTTTCTTT
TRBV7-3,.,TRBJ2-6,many,CASSTYNSGANVLTF,TGTGCCAGCAGCACCTATAACAGTGGGGCCAACGTCCTGACTTTC
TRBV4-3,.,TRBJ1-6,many,CASSQDPWRDQYNSPLHF,TGCGCCAGCAGCCAAGACCCCTGGAGGGACCAATATAATTCACCCCTCCACTTT
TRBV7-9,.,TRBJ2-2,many,CASSLGDHPSTGELFF,TGTGCCAGCAGCTTAGGGGACCATCCCAGTACCGGGGAGCTGTTTTTT
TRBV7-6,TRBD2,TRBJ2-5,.,CASSDSGSRESQYF,TGTGCCAGCAGCGATAGCGGGAGTAGAGAGTCCCAGTACTTC
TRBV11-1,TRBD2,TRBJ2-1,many,CASSLARPYTPGGSYNEQFF,TGTGCCAGCAGCTTAGCCCGCCCCTATACCCCGGGGGGCTCCTACAATGAGCAGTTCTTC